These 23 T cell receptor beta chains share one sample of origin, sequenced in a study of cytomegalovirus exposure and HLA in healthy donors. The PCR had 60 Vbeta and 13 Jbeta primers. Here immunoSEQ multiplex PCR was the method, and the copy in TCRdb shows in-frame clones only, minus some. The sample consists of approximately 140,000 clones, 78% of them appearing once. Source material: PBMCs. The receptors come from a woman younger than 35 in good health and CMV-seronegative.

The V call is TRBV5-6, the J call TRBJ2-7; 9 bases are shared with TRBD1. CDR3 length equals 14 residues. The trim removed 2 bases at V and 7 bases at J, leaving 7 bases unmatched. CDR1 is SGHDT and CDR2 is YYEEEE in the germline V gene. CDR3 residues: CASSFRDRAGEQYF. DNA of the CDR3: TGTGCCAGCAGCTTCCGGGACAGGGCGGGTGAGCAGTACTTC.

This chain links TRBV6-1 with TRBJ1-4; the D gene is possibly TRBD1 (5 bases). This CDR3 is 14 amino acids long. V was trimmed by 4 bases and J by 8 bases, leaving 14 bases between them. The germline V gene encodes CDR1 MNHNS and CDR2 SASEGT. CDR3 loop: CASSGWAGGEKLFF. The CDR3 nucleotides read TGTGCCAGCAGTGGGTGGGCCGGGGGAGAAAAACTGTTTTTT.

The chain uses TRBV10-2 and TRBJ1-5; D ambiguous. V was shortened by 5 bases and J by 5 bases, with 7 bases between the two germline ends. CDR3 length: 12 amino acids. Germline V CDR1 and CDR2: WSHSY, SAAADI. Here the CDR3 reads CASSFLDQPQHF. In DNA form, the CDR3 reads TGCGCCAGCAGTTTTTTAGATCAGCCCCAGCATTTT.

The chain carries TRBV12-5 and TRBJ1-5; D remains unclear. V lost 3 bases and J 0 bases, leaving 12 bases between the germline ends. Germline loops: CDR1 LGHNT, CDR2 FRNRAP. The CDR3 is made up of 16 amino acids. The CDR3 is CASGLGGWYSNQPQHF. DNA for the CDR3: TGTGCTAGTGGTTTAGGAGGGTGGTATAGCAATCAGCCCCAGCATTTT.

This clone has a handful of counts. The chain uses TRBV6-4 and TRBJ2-1; TRBD2 is a possible D gene (6 bases). Per the germline V gene, CDR1 is MRHNA and CDR2 is SNTAGT. This CDR3 has 14 residues. Trimming removed 3 bases at V and 9 bases at J, with 15 bases between. The CDR3 coding sequence is TGTGCCAGCAGTGATTCGGGAGAGGGTGGTGAGCAGTTCTTC. Its protein is CASSDSGEGGEQFF.

This clone was recorded a few times. The chain employs TRBV10-2 and TRBJ2-7; D is unresolved. The V end lost 0 bases, the J end lost 6 bases, and 3 bases lay between the germline ends. The CDR3 runs 11 residues. Germline V gene data show CDR1 as WSHSY and CDR2 as SAAADI. The CDR3 DNA is TGCGCCAGCAGTGAGTCTCTCGAGCAGTACTTC. The encoded protein is CASSESLEQYF.

This clone occurred once. The DNA of the CDR3 is TGCGCCAGCACCGGGACAGGGGGTTTCGGCACTGAAGCTTTCTTT. This codes for CASTGTGGFGTEAFF. The V call is TRBV5-1, the J call TRBJ1-1; 11 positions match TRBD1. The CDR3 consists of 15 residues. Unmatched junction bases numbered 8, after V lost 6 bases and J lost 4 bases. The germline V gene has CDR1 SGHRS and CDR2 YFSETQ.

The rearrangement joins TRBV7-8 to TRBJ1-4; D remains ambiguous. The germline CDR1 and CDR2 sequences are SGHVS and FQNEAQ. V was trimmed by 4 bases and J by 7 bases, leaving 7 bases between them. The length of the CDR3 is 12 residues. In DNA, the CDR3 is TGTGCCAGCAGCTGGGGAGGTGAAAAACTGTTTTTT. Translation gives CASSWGGEKLFF.

The chain employs TRBV5-6 and TRBJ2-7; no clear D gene. Germline V gene lookup returns CDR1 SGHDT and CDR2 YYEEEE. V gave up 3 bases and J gave up 0 bases, with 13 bases separating them. There are 15 residues in the CDR3. CDR3 region: CASSSQARSSYEQYF. The CDR3 DNA reads as TGTGCCAGCAGCTCGCAAGCCCGAAGCTCCTACGAGCAGTACTTC.

The chain carries TRBV29-1 and TRBJ2-2; 14 bases match TRBD2. The CDR3 covers 15 residues. Germline V gene lookup returns CDR1 SQVTM and CDR2 ANQGSEA. The trim removed 7 bases at V and 6 bases at J, leaving 7 bases unmatched. The CDR3 sequence: CSARLAGGPAGELFF. The CDR3 DNA is TGCAGCGCCAGACTAGCGGGAGGGCCGGCCGGGGAGCTGTTTTTT.

This chain joins TRBV6-1 and TRBJ1-1; possible D gene TRBD1, 6 bases. The CDR3 totals 15 residues. Germline V gene data show CDR1 as MNHNS and CDR2 as SASEGT. The V end lost 10 bases, the J end lost 5 bases, and 23 bases lay between the germline ends. The CDR3 is CATRRGGLSITEAFF. The CDR3 DNA reads TGTGCCACCCGGAGGGGGGGGCTTTCTATAACTGAAGCTTTCTTT.

This chain connects TRBV6-5 to TRBJ1-2, with 8 bases that match TRBD1. With 7 bases clipped from V and 8 bases from J, the junction kept 9 bases outside the gene matches. The CDR3 contains 13 residues. Germline V gene lookup returns CDR1 MNHEY and CDR2 SVGAGI. The CDR3 sequence is CASNPGGQAGYTF. The CDR3 coding sequence is TGTGCCAGCAACCCAGGGGGACAGGCGGGCTACACCTTC.

The V gene is TRBV7-2, the J gene TRBJ2-5; D gene uncertain. CDR3 length: 12 residues. Germline lookup yields CDR1 SGHTA and CDR2 FQGNSA. V lost 3 bases, J lost 7 bases, and 9 bases lay in between. The CDR3 DNA follows: TGTGCCAGCAGCTTCACCTCGAGGACCCAGTACTTC. This encodes CASSFTSRTQYF.

This rearrangement joins TRBV6-1 to TRBJ2-1; weak D call: TRBD2 (6 bases). CDR3 length: 12 residues. Between the trimmed V and J ends, which lost 11 bases and 10 bases, there was a span of 18 bases. Germline lookup yields CDR1 MNHNS and CDR2 SASEGT. CDR3 protein: CAATVGRNEQFF. The DNA for the CDR3 is TGTGCCGCCACTGTTGGGAGGAACGAGCAGTTCTTC.

This chain joins TRBV2 and TRBJ1-5; 10 positions agree with TRBD1. V lost 7 bases and J lost 3; bases outside the gene matches: 6. Per germline, CDR1 SNHLY and CDR2 FYNNEI. The CDR3 extends over 15 amino acids. The CDR3 sequence: CASKEGTGVNQPQHF. Written as DNA, the CDR3 is TGTGCCAGCAAGGAAGGGACAGGGGTCAATCAGCCCCAGCATTTT.

This clone was counted only a few times. V and J are TRBV4-1 and TRBJ1-1; TRBD1 aligns across 7 bases. The length of the CDR3 is 14 residues. Germline values: CDR1 MGHRA, CDR2 YSYEKL. Trimming cost V 1 base and J 5 bases; bases outside gene matches: 4. The CDR3 loop is CASSQGDRVTEAFF. CDR3 bases: TGCGCCAGCAGCCAAGGAGACAGGGTTACTGAAGCTTTCTTT.

On this clone itself: An end of the junction does not agree with germline; a read error may underlie this. The rearrangement uses TRBV6-1 and TRBJ1-2; TRBD1 matches at 8 bases. The CDR3 is 18 amino acids. Germline CDR1 reads MNHNS; CDR2 reads SASEGT. The CDR3 region is CAISEELSGGLLGYGYTF. The CDR3 nucleotides are TGTGCCATCAGTGAAGAACTCTCAGGGGGCCTACTCGGCTATGGCTACACCTTC.

This clone was seen more than once but under ten times. This rearrangement joins TRBV4-2 to TRBJ2-5; possibly TRBD1 for D (5 bases). Germline V gene data show CDR1 as LGHNA and CDR2 as YNFKEQ. The CDR3 is made up of 15 amino acids. V gave up 1 base and J gave up 5 bases, with 14 bases separating them. The CDR3 region has the DNA TGTGCCAGCAGCCAAGGGGAAGGGGTCGGGGAGACCCAGTACTTC. Translating it yields CASSQGEGVGETQYF.

The genes are TRBV7-9 and TRBJ2-5; maybe TRBD2 (6 bases). V lost 5 bases, J lost 3 bases, and 22 bases lay in between. Germline lookup yields CDR1 SEHNR and CDR2 FQNEAQ (reference sequence). The CDR3 length is 17 residues. CDR3 in DNA: TGTGCCAGCAGCCGCGGGGACTCAGTAGAAGACAAAGAGACCCAGTACTTC. Its protein is CASSRGDSVEDKETQYF.

The rearrangement uses TRBV29-1 and TRBJ1-2, with D perhaps matching TRBD1 (5 bases). Germline V gene lookup returns CDR1 SQVTM and CDR2 ANQGSEA. V was pared by 6 bases and J by 0 bases, with 11 bases between. CDR3 size: 13 residues. CDR3 bases: TGCAGCGTCCGGGGGGGGGCTAACTATGGCTACACCTTC. Encoded protein: CSVRGGANYGYTF.

The chain recombines TRBV7-9 with TRBJ2-1; D gene uncertain. Germline assignment: CDR1 SEHNR and CDR2 FQNEAQ (reference sequence). CDR3 length: 13 amino acids. V gave up 1 base and J gave up 10 bases, with 11 bases separating them. The CDR3 coding sequence is TGTGCCAGCAGCTTAGGGCGACTCGGCGAGCAGTTCTTC. Encoded protein: CASSLGRLGEQFF.

The chain is built from TRBV7-8 and TRBJ2-1; 9 bases line up with TRBD2. The ends lost 4 bases at V and 9 bases at J; junction bases unmatched: 16. CDR3 size: 17 residues. CDR1 is SGHVS, CDR2 FQNEAQ, per germline. CDR3 residues: CASSSTPFGGRAGEQFF. Written as DNA, the CDR3 is TGTGCCAGCAGCTCCACTCCCTTCGGCGGGAGGGCCGGTGAGCAGTTCTTC.

A few counts support this clone. V is TRBV2 and J is TRBJ1-1; 7 nucleotides line up with TRBD1. The CDR3 is 16 amino acids. With V trimmed by 7 bases and J by 3 bases, 14 bases remained unmatched. Germline V lookup: CDR1 SNHLY, CDR2 FYNNEI. CDR3 protein: CASIQDGNRGYTEAFF. Written as DNA, the CDR3 is TGTGCCAGCATTCAGGATGGTAACAGGGGATACACTGAAGCTTTCTTT.